This T cell receptor beta chain was identified during a study of blood T cells in healthy people across ages. Study-wide results and limits: Age showed a roughly linear inverse relationship with TCR beta diversity per million T cells.

A second PCR of about 7 to 11 cycles used a sample-barcoded 5' primer and a J-beta primer mix. Sequencing recovered at least 2.5 million CDR3-containing paired-end reads from each sample. TCRdb independently ran MiXCR on the 5' RACE reads; one entry per CDR3 protein. The data show 1 million or so distinct CDR3 sequences, 20% to 25% seen once. The germline CDR1 and CDR2 sequences are SGHAT and FQNNGV. This CDR3 spans 15 amino acids. V was pared by 1 base and J by 4 bases, with 13 bases between. Each donor gave roughly 9.2 milliliters of peripheral blood. Points on this clonotype: No antigen is known for it.

These data were also filed under a second study, of T cells of mothers and their children. That work adds: The yield was over 8 million TCR beta CDR3 reads from each mother and approximately 3.1 million from each child.

The sample comprised blood. The chain is built from TRBV11-2 and TRBJ1-2; no clear D. This TCR derives from a girl aged 2 to 10 in good health. DNA of the CDR3: TGTGCCAGCAGCTTAGCGGGGTCCACTCTCTATGGCTACACCTTC. It is translated as CASSLAGSTLYGYTF.